The present TCR beta chain was sequenced within a study of response to subunit inactivated influenza vaccine. TCRdb processed the RT-PCR reads anew with MiXCR; each CDR3 protein has one entry. The table includes roughly 620,000 distinct CDR3 sequences, approximately 10% detected once. This sample was shared with a second study, whose subject was T cells expressing NK-cell markers. This second study notes: TCR beta cDNA was made by 5'RACE template switching with UMIs.

The receptor comes from a man aged 45-60 years who received an inactivated influenza vaccine. This specimen consisted of PBMCs from blood, obtained on the day of vaccination.

The chain's CDR3 is CASRQLAGGPDTQYF. The CDR3, as DNA: TGTGCCAGCAGACAACTAGCGGGAGGGCCAGATACGCAGTATTTT. The J gene is TRBJ2-3, the V gene TRBV27; 13 positions match TRBD2. The CDR3 runs to 15 residues. The V segment lost 6 bases and the J segment 4 bases; nucleotides outside the gene matches: 4. The germline V gene encodes CDR1 MNHEY and CDR2 SMNVEV (reference sequence).